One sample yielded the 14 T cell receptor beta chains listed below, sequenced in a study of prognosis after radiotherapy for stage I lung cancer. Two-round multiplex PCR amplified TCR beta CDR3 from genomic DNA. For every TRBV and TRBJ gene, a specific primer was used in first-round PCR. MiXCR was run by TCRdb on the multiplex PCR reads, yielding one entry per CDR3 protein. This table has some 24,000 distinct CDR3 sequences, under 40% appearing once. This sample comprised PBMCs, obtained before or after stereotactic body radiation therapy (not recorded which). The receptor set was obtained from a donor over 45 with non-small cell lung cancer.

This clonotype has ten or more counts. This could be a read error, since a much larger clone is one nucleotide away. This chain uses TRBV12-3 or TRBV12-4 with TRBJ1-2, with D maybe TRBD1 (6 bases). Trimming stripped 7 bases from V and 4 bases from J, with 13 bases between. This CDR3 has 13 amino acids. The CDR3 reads CASKGGSIYGYTF. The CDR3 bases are TGTGCCAGCAAGGGGGGCAGTATCTATGGCTACACCTTC.

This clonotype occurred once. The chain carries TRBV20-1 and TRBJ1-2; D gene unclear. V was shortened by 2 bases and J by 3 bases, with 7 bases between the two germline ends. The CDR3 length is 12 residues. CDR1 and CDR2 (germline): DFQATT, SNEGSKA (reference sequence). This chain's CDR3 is CSARNRDYGYTF. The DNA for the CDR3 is TGCAGTGCTAGAAATAGGGACTATGGCTACACCTTC.

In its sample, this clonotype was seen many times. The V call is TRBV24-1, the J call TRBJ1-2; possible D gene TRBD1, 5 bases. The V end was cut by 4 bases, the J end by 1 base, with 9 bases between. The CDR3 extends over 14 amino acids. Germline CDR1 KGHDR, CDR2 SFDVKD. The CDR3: CATSDIDSNYGYTF. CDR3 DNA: TGTGCCACCAGTGACATCGACAGTAACTATGGCTACACCTTC.

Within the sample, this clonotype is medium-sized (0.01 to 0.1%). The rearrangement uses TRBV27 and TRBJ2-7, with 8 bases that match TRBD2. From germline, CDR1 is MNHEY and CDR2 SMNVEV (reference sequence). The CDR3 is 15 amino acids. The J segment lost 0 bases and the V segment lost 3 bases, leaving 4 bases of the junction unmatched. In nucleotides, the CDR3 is TGTGCCAGCAGTTTTAGACTAGCGACCTCCTACGAGCAGTACTTC. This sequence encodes CASSFRLATSYEQYF.

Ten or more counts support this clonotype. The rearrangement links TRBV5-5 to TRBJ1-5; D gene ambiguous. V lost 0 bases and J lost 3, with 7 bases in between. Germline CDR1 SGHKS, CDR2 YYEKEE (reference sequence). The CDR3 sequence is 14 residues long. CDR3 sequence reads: CASSLGGPNQPQHF. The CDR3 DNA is TGTGCCAGCAGCTTGGGCGGACCCAATCAGCCCCAGCATTTT. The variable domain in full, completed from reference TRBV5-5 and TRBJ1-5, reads DAGVTQSPTHLIKTRGQQVTLRCSPISGHKSVSWYQQVLGQGPQFIFQYYEKEERGRGNFPDRFSARQFPNYSSELNVNALLLGDSALYLCASSLGGPNQPQHFGDGTRLSIL.

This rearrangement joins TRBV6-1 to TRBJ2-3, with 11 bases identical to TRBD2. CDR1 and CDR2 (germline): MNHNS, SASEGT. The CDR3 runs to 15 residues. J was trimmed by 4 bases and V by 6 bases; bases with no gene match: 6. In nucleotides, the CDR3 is TGTGCCAGCAGCCCGGGACTAGCGGCGTCAGATACGCAGTATTTT. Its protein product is CASSPGLAASDTQYF.

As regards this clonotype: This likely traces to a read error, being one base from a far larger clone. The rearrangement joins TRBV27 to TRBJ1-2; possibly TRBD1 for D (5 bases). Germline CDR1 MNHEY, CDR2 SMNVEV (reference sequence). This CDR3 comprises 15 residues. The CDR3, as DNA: TGTTCCAGCAGACTTCCCGGGACCGTGAACTATGGCTACACCTTC. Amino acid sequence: CSSRLPGTVNYGYTF.

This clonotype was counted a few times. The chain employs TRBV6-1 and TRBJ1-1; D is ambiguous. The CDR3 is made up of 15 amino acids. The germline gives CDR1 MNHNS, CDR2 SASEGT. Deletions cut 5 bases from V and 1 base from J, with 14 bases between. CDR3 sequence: CASSRGLEGNTEAFF. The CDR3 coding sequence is TGTGCCAGCAGTAGAGGGTTAGAGGGGAACACTGAAGCTTTCTTT.

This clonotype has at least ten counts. For the CDR3, the DNA is TGTGCCAGCTCACCAGAGGCAGGGGAGTCCTTTAATGAGCAGTTCTTC. It yields the protein CASSPEAGESFNEQFF. The chain carries TRBV18 and TRBJ2-1; possibly TRBD1 for D (6 bases). The CDR3 covers 16 residues. The V end lost 2 bases, the J end lost 7 bases, and 18 bases lay between the germline ends. Germline loops: CDR1 KGHSH, CDR2 LQKENI.

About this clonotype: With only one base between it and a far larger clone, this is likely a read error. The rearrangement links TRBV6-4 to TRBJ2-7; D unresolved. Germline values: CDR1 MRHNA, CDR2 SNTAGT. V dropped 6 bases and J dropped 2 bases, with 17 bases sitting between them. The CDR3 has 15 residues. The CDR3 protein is CASRLAGKGTYEQYF. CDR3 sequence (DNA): TGTGCCAGCAGGCTCGCCGGAAAGGGCACCTACGAGCAGTACTTC.

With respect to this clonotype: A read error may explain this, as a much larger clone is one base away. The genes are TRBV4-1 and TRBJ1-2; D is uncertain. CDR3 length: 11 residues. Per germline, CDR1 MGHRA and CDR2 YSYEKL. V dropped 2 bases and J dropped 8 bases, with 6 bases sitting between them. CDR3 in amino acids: CASSQYRGYTF. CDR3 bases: TGCGCCAGCAGCCAATATCGAGGCTACACCTTC.

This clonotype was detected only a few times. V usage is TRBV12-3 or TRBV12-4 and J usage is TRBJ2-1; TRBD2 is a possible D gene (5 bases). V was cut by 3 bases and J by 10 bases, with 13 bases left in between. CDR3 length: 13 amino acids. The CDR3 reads CASSFLGLGEQFF. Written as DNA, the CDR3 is TGTGCCAGCAGTTTCCTAGGACTGGGGGAGCAGTTCTTC.

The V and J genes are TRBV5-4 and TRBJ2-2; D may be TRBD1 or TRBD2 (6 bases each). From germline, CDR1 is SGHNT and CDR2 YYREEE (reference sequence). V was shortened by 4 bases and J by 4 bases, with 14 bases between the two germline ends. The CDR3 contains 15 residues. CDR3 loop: CASSPEGGRTGELFF. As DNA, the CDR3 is TGTGCCAGCAGCCCCGAGGGGGGACGCACCGGGGAGCTGTTTTTT.

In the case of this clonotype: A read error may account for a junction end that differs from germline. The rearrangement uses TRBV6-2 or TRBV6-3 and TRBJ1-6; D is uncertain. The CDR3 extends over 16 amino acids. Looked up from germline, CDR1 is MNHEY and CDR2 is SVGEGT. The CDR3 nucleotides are TGTGCCAACAGTGAAGCGGCCGGGCGGCCCAAATCACCCCTACACTTT. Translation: CANSEAAGRPKSPLHF.